This T cell receptor (beta chain) derives from a study of blood T cell repertoires in COVID-19. Study-level background: T cells, B-cell-depleted T cells, or PBMCs provided the cDNA or gDNA that served as material.

The V gene's germline CDR1 is LGHDT and CDR2 YNNKEL (reference sequence). This CDR3 contains 16 residues. The ends were cut back, 2 bases at V and 3 bases at J, with 16 bases in the middle. Method: immunoSEQ multiplex PCR; TCRdb's copy keeps in-frame clones and lacks some. In the table there are 97,000 or so clones, around four fifths of which are singletons. This clonotype originated in a man in his forties with active or convalescent COVID-19. Sequencing input: peripheral blood. The J gene is TRBJ1-2, the V gene TRBV3-1 (or the pseudogene TRBV3-2); unclear D gene. CDR3 residues: CASSQWSHGSDYGYTF. CDR3 DNA sequence: TGTGCCAGCAGCCAATGGTCACACGGCAGCGACTATGGCTACACCTTC.